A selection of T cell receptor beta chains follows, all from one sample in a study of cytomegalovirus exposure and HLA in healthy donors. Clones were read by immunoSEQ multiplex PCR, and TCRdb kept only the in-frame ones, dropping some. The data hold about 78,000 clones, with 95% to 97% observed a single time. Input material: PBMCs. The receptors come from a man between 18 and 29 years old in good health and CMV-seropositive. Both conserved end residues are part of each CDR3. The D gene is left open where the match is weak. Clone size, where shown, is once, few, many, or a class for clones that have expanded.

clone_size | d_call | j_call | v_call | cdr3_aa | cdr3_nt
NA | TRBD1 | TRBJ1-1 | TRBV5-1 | CASSWMGQGSNTEAFF | TGCGCCAGCAGCTGGATGGGACAGGGGTCGAACACTGAAGCTTTCTTT
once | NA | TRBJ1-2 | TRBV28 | CASSSRGPDNRGYTF | TGTGCCAGCAGTTCACGCGGCCCGGACAACAGGGGCTACACCTTC
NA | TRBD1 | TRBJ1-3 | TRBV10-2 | CASRDSSGNTIYF | TGCGCCAGTCGGGACAGCTCTGGAAACACCATATATTTT
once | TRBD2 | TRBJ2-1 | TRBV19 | CASGGTSSQMNEQFF | TGTGCCAGTGGGGGGACTAGCTCTCAGATGAATGAGCAGTTCTTC
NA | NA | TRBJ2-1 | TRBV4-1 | CASSQDRGGGAPDEQFF | TGCGCCAGCAGCCAAGATCGAGGAGGGGGGGCCCCGGATGAGCAGTTCTTC
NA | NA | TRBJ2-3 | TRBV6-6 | CASSYDSDTQYF | TGTGCCAGCAGTTACGACTCAGATACGCAGTATTTT
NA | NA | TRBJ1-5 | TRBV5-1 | CASSSSAGTQPQHF | TGCGCCAGCAGCTCGTCGGCGGGCACCCAGCCCCAGCATTTT
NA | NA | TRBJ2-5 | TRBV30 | CAWSGEDIQETQYF | TGTGCCTGGAGTGGGGAGGACATTCAAGAGACCCAGTACTTC
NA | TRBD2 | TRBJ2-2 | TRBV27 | CASSPRLAGDQFGELFF | TGTGCCAGCAGTCCGCGTCTAGCGGGAGACCAATTCGGGGAGCTGTTTTTT
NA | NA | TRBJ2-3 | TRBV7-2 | CASSLQGSADTQYF | TGTGCCAGCAGCCTACAGGGAAGTGCAGATACGCAGTATTTT
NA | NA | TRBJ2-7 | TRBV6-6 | CASSRDTGEQYF | TGTGCCAGCAGCCGGGACACGGGCGAGCAGTACTTC
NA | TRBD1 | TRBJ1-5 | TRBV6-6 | CASSYPGGRGNQPQHF | TGTGCCAGCAGTTACCCAGGGGGCAGGGGCAATCAGCCCCAGCATTTT
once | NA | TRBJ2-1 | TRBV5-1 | CASSLVVRTHNEQFF | TGCGCCAGCAGCTTGGTAGTCAGGACACACAATGAGCAGTTCTTC